This note documents a single TCR beta chain sequence. Measured with immunoSEQ multiplex PCR; TCRdb has only the in-frame clones, and not every one. This sample has 80,000 to 100,000 clones, with around 83% found just once. Germline CDR1 and CDR2: LGHDT and YNNKEL (reference sequence). The CDR3 length is 14 residues. With 3 bases removed from V and 5 bases from J, the gap between germline ends came to 13 bases. The data are from a study of blood T cell repertoires in COVID-19. The receptor comes from a woman aged 60 to 75 in a cohort sampled during active or convalescent COVID-19. The sequencing input was peripheral blood. The rearrangement links TRBV3-1 (or the pseudogene TRBV3-2) to TRBJ1-1, with D possibly TRBD1 on 6 matching bases. The CDR3 protein is CASSQQQGGTEAFF. The CDR3 DNA reads TGTGCCAGCAGCCAGCAACAGGGCGGGACTGAAGCTTTCTTT.